These T cell receptor beta chains were read from a single sample in a study of vaccination and CD4 T cells after COVID-19. TCRdb processed the PCR reads anew with MiXCR; each CDR3 protein has one entry. The table shows about 4,200 distinct CDR3 sequences, with approximately 25% occurring only once. These TCRs' antigens remain unknown. The sample consisted of CD4+ T cells from blood, cultured in vitro. Source of these receptors: a human donor who had recovered from COVID-19. The CDR3 runs from the conserved cysteine through the conserved F or W. D genes are given only for firm matches. Clone size is not always given. Where it is, it says once, few, many or a class for expanded clones.

V,D,size,J,CDR3,DNA
TRBV6-1,TRBD1,medium-sized,TRBJ1-1,CASSTDYRGRDTEAFF,TGTGCCAGCAGTACAGATTACAGGGGTAGGGACACTGAAGCTTTCTTT
TRBV30,NA,few,TRBJ1-2,CAWSREGDGGYTF,TGTGCCTGGAGTCGAGAGGGGGATGGTGGCTACACCTTC
TRBV11-1,TRBD2,few,TRBJ2-1,CASSSGLAGGREQFF,TGTGCCAGCAGCTCCGGACTAGCGGGGGGGCGCGAGCAGTTCTTC
TRBV30,NA,NA,TRBJ2-2,CAWIPDRYTGELFF,TGTGCCTGGATCCCGGACAGATACACCGGGGAGCTGTTTTTT
TRBV19,NA,few,TRBJ1-1,CASLPGSPMNTEAFF,TGTGCCAGTCTACCGGGGAGTCCTATGAACACTGAAGCTTTCTTT
TRBV4-3,NA,NA,TRBJ2-1,CASSQEEGSYNEQFF,TGCGCCAGCAGCCAAGAGGAGGGCTCCTACAATGAGCAGTTCTTC
TRBV7-8,NA,few,TRBJ1-5,CASSLTEGGNQPQHF,TGTGCCAGCAGCTTAACGGAGGGTGGGAATCAGCCCCAGCATTTT
TRBV12-3/TRBV12-4,NA,NA,TRBJ1-6,CASSTGQSYNSPLHF,TGTGCCAGCAGTACCGGACAGTCCTATAATTCACCCCTCCACTTT
TRBV18,TRBD1,NA,TRBJ2-3,CTSSAKTGPSSTDTQYF,TGTACCAGCTCAGCTAAGACAGGGCCGTCTAGCACAGATACGCAGTATTTT
TRBV7-9,TRBD2,medium-sized,TRBJ2-5,CASSLGGGPQETQYF,TGTGCCAGCAGCTTAGGCGGGGGACCCCAAGAGACCCAGTACTTC
TRBV5-1,TRBD1,few,TRBJ1-1,CASSRGQGNTEAFF,TGCGCCAGCAGCAGAGGACAGGGGAACACTGAAGCTTTCTTT
TRBV12-3/TRBV12-4,NA,few,TRBJ2-6,CASSLTRAANVLTF,TGTGCCAGCAGTCTCACAAGGGCCGCCAACGTCCTGACTTTC
TRBV7-2,NA,NA,TRBJ1-2,CASSLDSANHGYTF,TGTGCCAGCAGCTTAGACAGCGCTAACCATGGCTACACCTTC
TRBV6-2/TRBV6-3,NA,few,TRBJ1-2,CASSPRRSGTGNYGYTF,TGTGCCAGCAGTCCCCGACGGTCCGGGACGGGCAACTATGGCTACACCTTC
TRBV6-2/TRBV6-3,TRBD1,few,TRBJ2-5,CASTPMRGPQETQYF,TGTGCCAGCACCCCGATGAGGGGGCCCCAAGAGACCCAGTACTTC
TRBV6-2/TRBV6-3,TRBD1,NA,TRBJ1-5,CASRSRDREAQAQHF,TGTGCCAGCAGAAGCCGGGACAGGGAGGCCCAGGCCCAGCATTTT
TRBV5-1,TRBD1,NA,TRBJ2-7,CASSLGDRGSYEQYF,TGCGCCAGCAGCTTGGGGGACAGGGGCTCCTACGAGCAGTACTTC